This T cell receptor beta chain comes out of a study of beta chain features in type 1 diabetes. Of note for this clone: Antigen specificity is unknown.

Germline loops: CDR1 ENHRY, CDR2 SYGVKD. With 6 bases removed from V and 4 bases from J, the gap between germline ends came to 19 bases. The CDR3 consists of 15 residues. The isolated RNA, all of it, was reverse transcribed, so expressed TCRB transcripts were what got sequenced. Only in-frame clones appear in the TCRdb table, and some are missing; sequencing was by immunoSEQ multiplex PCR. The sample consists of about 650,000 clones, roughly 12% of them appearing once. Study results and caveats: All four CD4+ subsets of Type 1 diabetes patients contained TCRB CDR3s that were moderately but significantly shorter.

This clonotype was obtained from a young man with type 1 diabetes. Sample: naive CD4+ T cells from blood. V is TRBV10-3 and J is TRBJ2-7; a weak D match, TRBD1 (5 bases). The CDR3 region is CAIRDGRTFDYEQYF. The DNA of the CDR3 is TGTGCCATCAGGGACGGACGGACATTCGATTACGAGCAGTACTTC.